This TCR beta chain was observed in a study of a mutant IDH1 vaccine in newly diagnosed glioma. The wider study: Vaccines began 4-6 weeks after radiotherapy alone, or with temozolomide cycles. Earlier therapy was either radiotherapy, temozolomide, or both, and most got both. The study, taken as a whole, reports: Altogether, about 93% of patients exhibited vaccine-induced immune responses.

CDR1 and CDR2 from the germline V gene are SGHRS and YFSETQ. This CDR3 comprises 13 residues. The V gene end was trimmed by 3 bases and the J gene end by 5 bases; junction bases not matched to a gene: 3. Documented time point: week 5, during vaccination. Every vaccination contained 300 ug of the mutant IDH1 20-mer peptide and was paired with topical imiquimod. A remark on this clone: The target antigen is unknown.

Sequenced by immunoSEQ multiplex PCR; TCRdb stores in-frame clones only, minus some. The sample records 45,000 to 60,000 clones, around 78% being singletons. This receptor was identified in a man aged 50 to 59 with glioma. The material was PBMCs, obtained from a glioma patient whose treatment included an IDH1 peptide vaccine. The rearrangement uses TRBV5-1 and TRBJ2-7, with 9 bases that match TRBD1. CDR3 sequence: CASSSRTGDEQYF. The CDR3 DNA reads TGCGCCAGCAGCTCGAGGACAGGGGACGAGCAGTACTTC.